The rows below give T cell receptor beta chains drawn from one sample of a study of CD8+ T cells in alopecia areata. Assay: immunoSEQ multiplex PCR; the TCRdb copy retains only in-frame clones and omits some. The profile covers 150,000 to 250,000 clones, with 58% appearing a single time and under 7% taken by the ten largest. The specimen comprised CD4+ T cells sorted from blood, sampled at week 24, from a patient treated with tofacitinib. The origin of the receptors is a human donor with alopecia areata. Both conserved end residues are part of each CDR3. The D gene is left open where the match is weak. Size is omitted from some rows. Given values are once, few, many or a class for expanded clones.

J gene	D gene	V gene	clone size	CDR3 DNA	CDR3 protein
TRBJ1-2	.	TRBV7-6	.	TGTGCCAGCAGCTTAGCGCTGGGGAACTATGGCTACACCTTC	CASSLALGNYGYTF
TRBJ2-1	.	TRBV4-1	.	TGCGCCAGCAGCCACGGCGGGATGGGGAATGAGCAGTTCTTC	CASSHGGMGNEQFF
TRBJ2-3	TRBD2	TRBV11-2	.	TGTGCCAGCTCCGGAACACTAGCGGCGCAGTATTTT	CASSGTLAAQYF
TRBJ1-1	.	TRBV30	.	TGTGCCTGGAGTGTAGACCCCGGGAAAGCTTTCTTT	CAWSVDPGKAFF
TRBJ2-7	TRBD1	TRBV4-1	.	TGCGCCAGCAGCCTGGGACAGAACTACGAGCAGTACTTC	CASSLGQNYEQYF
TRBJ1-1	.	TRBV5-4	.	TGTGCCAGCAGCTTGCCCCCTAACACTGAAGCTTTCTTT	CASSLPPNTEAFF
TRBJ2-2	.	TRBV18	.	TGTGCCAGCTCACCACCTTCTGGTCTCGCGAACACCGGGGAGCTGTTTTTT	CASSPPSGLANTGELFF
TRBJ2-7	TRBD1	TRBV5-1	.	TGCGCCAGCAGCCGGGACAGCTACGAGCAGTACTTC	CASSRDSYEQYF
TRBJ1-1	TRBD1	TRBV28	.	TGTGCCAGCAGTTTGACAGGGCGCGAAGCTTTCTTT	CASSLTGREAFF
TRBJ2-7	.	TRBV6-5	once	TGTGCCAGCAGTTCGCCGAGGGATAGAGAGCAGTACTTC	CASSSPRDREQYF
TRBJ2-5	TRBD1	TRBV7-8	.	TGTGCCAGCCGAAGACAGGGGGCGACGCAAGAGACCCAGTACTTC	CASRRQGATQETQYF
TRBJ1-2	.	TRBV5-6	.	TGTGCCAGCAGCTTGTCGGTGAACCCTAACTATGGCTACACCTTC	CASSLSVNPNYGYTF
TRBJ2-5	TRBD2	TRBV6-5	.	TGTGCCACTAGCGGGGAAGAGACCCAGTACTTC	CATSGEETQYF
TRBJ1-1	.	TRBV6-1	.	TGTGCCAGCAGTGCCGGGAACACTGAAGCTTTCTTT	CASSAGNTEAFF
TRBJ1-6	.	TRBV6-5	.	.	CASSTSGQGNSPLHF
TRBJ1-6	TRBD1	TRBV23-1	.	TGCGCCAGCAGTCAGGGACAGGGGGAGCCCCTCCACTTT	CASSQGQGEPLHF
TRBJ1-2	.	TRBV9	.	TGTGCCAGCAGCGTAGTTGCAGGCTTAGGCTATGGCTACACCTTC	CASSVVAGLGYGYTF
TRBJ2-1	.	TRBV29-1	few	TGCAGCGTTCGGGACACCAATGAGCAGTTCTTC	CSVRDTNEQFF
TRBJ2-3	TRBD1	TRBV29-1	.	TGCAGCGGTGACAGGGAAAGCACAGATACGCAGTATTTT	CSGDRESTDTQYF
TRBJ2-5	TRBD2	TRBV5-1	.	TGCGCCAGCAGTCGACTAGCGGGAGAGGGAGAGACCCAGTACTTC	CASSRLAGEGETQYF